A single T cell receptor beta chain is shown here with its context. The antigen remains undetermined. This sample is part of a study of identical twins. Study-level findings and limits: These conclusions were based on statistical analysis (cross-sectional, not following the same donors).

CDR3 length: 16 amino acids. The germline V gene encodes CDR1 MGHDK and CDR2 SYGVNS. The J segment lost 3 bases and the V segment lost 4 bases, leaving 9 bases of the junction unmatched. MiXCR, run by TCRdb on the 5' RACE reads, gives a single entry per CDR3 protein. The sample contains around 1.7 million distinct CDR3 sequences, under 35% of which appear only once. The sample comprised cord blood. The source of this sequence is a newborn girl in good health. J is TRBJ2-3 and V is TRBV25-1, with 8 bases fitting TRBD1. CDR3 in DNA: TGTGCCAGCAGTGTCGGTCAGGGGGCAGTGACAGATACGCAGTATTTT. Its translation: CASSVGQGAVTDTQYF. Full variable domain (outside the CDR3, taken from reference TRBV25-1 and TRBJ2-3): EADIYQTPRYLVIGTGKKITLECSQTMGHDKMYWYQQDPGMELHLIHYSYGVNSTEKGDLSSESTVSRIRTEHFPLTLESARPSHTSQYLCASSVGQGAVTDTQYFGPGTRLTVL.